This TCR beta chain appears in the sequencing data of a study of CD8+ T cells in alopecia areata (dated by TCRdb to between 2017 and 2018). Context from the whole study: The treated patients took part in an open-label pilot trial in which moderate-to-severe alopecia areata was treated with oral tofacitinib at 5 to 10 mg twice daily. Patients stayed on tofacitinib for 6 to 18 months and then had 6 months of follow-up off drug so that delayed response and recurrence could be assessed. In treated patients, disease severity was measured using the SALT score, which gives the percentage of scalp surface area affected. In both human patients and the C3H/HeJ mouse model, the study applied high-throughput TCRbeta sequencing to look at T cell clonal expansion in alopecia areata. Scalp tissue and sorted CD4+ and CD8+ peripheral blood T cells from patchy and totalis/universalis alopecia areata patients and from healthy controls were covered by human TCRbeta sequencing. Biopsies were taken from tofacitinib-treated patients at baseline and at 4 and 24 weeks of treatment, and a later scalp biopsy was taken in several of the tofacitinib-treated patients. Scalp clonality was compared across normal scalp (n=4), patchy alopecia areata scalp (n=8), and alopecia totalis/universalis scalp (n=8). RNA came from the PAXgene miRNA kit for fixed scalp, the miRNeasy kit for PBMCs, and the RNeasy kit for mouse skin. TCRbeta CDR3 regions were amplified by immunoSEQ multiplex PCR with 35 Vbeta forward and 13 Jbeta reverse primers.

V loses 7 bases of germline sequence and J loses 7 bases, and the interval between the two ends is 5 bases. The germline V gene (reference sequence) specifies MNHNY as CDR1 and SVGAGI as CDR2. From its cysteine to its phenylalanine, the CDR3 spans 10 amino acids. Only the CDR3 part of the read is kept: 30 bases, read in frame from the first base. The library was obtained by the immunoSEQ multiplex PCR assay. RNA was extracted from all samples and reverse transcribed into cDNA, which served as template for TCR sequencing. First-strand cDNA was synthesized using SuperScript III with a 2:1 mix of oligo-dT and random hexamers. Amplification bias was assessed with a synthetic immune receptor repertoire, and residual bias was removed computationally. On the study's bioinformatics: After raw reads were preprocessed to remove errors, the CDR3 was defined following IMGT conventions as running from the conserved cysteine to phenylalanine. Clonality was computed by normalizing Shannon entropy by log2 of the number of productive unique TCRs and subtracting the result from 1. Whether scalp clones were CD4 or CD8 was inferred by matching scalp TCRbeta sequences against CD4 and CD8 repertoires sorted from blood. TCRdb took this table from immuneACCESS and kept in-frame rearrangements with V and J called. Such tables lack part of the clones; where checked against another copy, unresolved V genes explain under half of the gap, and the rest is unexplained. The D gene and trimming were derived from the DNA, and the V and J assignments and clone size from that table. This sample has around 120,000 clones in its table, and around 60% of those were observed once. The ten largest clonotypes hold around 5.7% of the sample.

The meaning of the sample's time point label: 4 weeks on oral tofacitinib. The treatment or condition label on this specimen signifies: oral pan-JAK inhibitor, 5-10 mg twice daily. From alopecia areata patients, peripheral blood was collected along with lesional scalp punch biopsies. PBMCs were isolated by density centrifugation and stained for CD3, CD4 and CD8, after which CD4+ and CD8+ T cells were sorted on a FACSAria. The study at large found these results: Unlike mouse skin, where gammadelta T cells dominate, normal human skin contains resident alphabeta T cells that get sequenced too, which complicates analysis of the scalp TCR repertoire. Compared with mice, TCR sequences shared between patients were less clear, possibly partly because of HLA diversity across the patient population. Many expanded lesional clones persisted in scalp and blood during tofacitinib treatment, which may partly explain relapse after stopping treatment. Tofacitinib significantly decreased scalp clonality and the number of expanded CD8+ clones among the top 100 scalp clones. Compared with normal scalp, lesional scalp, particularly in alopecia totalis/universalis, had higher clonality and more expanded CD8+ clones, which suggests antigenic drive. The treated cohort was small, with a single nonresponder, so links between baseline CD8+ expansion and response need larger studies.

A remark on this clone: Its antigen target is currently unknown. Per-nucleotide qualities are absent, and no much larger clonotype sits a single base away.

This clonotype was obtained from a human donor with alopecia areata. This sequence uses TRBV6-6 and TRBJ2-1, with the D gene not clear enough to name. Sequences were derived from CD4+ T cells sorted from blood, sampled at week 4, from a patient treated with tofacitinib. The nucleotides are TGTGCCAGCAAGGGTAATGAGCAGTTCTTC. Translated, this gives CASKGNEQFF.